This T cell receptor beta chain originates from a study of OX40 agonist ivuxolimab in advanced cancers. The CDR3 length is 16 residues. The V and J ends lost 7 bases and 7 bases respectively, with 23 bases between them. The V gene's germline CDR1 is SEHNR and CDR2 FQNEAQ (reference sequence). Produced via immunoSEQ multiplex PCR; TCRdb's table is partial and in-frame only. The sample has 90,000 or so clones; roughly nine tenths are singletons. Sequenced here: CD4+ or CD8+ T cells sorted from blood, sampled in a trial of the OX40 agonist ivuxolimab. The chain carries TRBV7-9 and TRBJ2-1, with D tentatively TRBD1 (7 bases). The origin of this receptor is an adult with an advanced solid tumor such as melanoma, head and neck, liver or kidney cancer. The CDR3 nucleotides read TGTGCCAGCACCCCTATGGGAGGATCAGGGGGAAATGAGCAGTTCTTC. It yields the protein CASTPMGGSGGNEQFF.